This TCR beta chain originates from a study of shared clonotypes between healthy human individuals. Measured with immunoSEQ multiplex PCR; TCRdb has only the in-frame clones, and not every one. The sample carries about 580,000 clones, roughly 98% recorded once. Germline lookup yields CDR1 SEHNR and CDR2 FQNEAQ (reference sequence). CDR3 size: 17 residues. V lost 1 base to trimming and J lost 4 bases, with 20 bases between them. The naive CD8 subset, CD45RO-negative cells positively selected for CCR7, excluded terminally differentiated effector memory CD45RA+ cells. The sample consisted of naive CD8+ T cells sorted from blood. V usage is TRBV7-9 and J usage is TRBJ2-7; possibly TRBD1 or TRBD2 for D (5 bases each). This receptor was taken from a man aged 25-40 years in good health. CDR3 region: CASSLDWGSLRDYEQYF. DNA of the CDR3: TGTGCCAGCAGCTTAGATTGGGGCTCCCTCCGGGATTACGAGCAGTACTTC.